These 16 T cell receptor beta chains were all obtained from the same sample, sequenced in a study of CD8 T cells in ankylosing spondylitis. TCRdb passed the 5' RACE reads through MiXCR, listing each CDR3 protein once. The repertoire holds 500,000 to 550,000 distinct CDR3 sequences, with about 12% as singletons. What these receptors recognize is not known. Overall study results and limits: Characteristic of ankylosing spondylitis blood, it appeared, was a TCR beta motif comprising several highly homologous variants.

The material sequenced was blood, either unsorted or a sorted T cell fraction (not recorded which). These receptors all stem from a male donor with ankylosing spondylitis.

This rearrangement joins TRBV7-9 to TRBJ2-7, with D perhaps TRBD1 (6 bases). Trimming stripped 5 bases from V and 4 bases from J, with 15 bases between. Per the germline V gene, CDR1 is SEHNR and CDR2 is FQNEAQ (reference sequence). CDR3 length: 14 amino acids. The CDR3 DNA reads as TGTGCCAGCAGCCCAGAGAGAGGGGGTTACGAGCAGTACGTC. Its protein product is CASSPERGGYEQYV.

This clonotype was seen a few times. This chain connects TRBV20-1 to TRBJ1-5, with 7 bases that match TRBD1. The ends lost 3 bases at V and 5 bases at J; junction bases unmatched: 10. CDR1 is DFQATT and CDR2 is SNEGSKA in the germline V gene (reference sequence). CDR3 length: 15 amino acids. The CDR3: CSASEPGQSHQPQHF. The CDR3 nucleotides are TGCAGTGCTAGCGAACCGGGACAGTCGCATCAGCCCCAGCATTTT.

V is TRBV29-1 and J is TRBJ2-1; possibly TRBD2 for D (6 bases). The germline CDR1 and CDR2 sequences are SQVTM and ANQGSEA. The CDR3 is 18 amino acids. The ends were cut back, 6 bases at V and 0 bases at J, with 24 bases in the middle. CDR3 sequence: CSVGGRAGSRSSYNEQFF. The CDR3 nucleotides are TGCAGCGTGGGAGGTCGGGCGGGCTCGAGAAGCTCCTACAATGAGCAGTTCTTC.

The genes are TRBV27 and TRBJ1-1; D gene ambiguous. This CDR3 region has 16 residues. Per germline, CDR1 MNHEY and CDR2 SMNVEV (reference sequence). Trimming left V 3 bases short and J 5 bases short, with 19 bases between. The CDR3 DNA sequence: TGTGCCAGCAGTTTCGTTAGAGCAGGAGGGTCGACTGAAGCTTTCTTT. As protein: CASSFVRAGGSTEAFF.

This clonotype occurred a few times. The J gene is TRBJ2-1, the V gene TRBV7-8; 7 bases are a match to TRBD1. This CDR3 spans 17 amino acids. With 4 bases clipped from V and 3 bases from J, the junction kept 12 bases outside the gene matches. Per the germline V gene, CDR1 is SGHVS and CDR2 is FQNEAQ. CDR3 nucleotide sequence: TGTGCCAGCAGCTCCCAACCCACAGGGGTCCTCTACAATGAGCAGTTCTTC. Protein product: CASSSQPTGVLYNEQFF.

This clonotype was counted between two and nine times. This chain connects TRBV7-2 to TRBJ1-1; tentatively, D is TRBD1 (6 bases). The CDR3 loop spans 17 amino acids. V was cut by 1 base and J by 3 bases, with 18 bases left in between. CDR1 and CDR2 (germline): SGHTA, FQGNSA. Written as DNA, the CDR3 is TGTGCCAGCAGCTTAGGAGGGGGGGGCCGAACTTACACTGAAGCTTTCTTT. It codes for CASSLGGGGRTYTEAFF.

This clonotype was counted only a few times. V and J are TRBV2 and TRBJ2-1; D perhaps matches TRBD1 (5 bases). The V and J ends lost 6 bases and 1 base respectively, with 7 bases between them. Germline CDR1 and CDR2: SNHLY and FYNNEI. The CDR3 has 13 amino acids. CDR3 nucleotides: TGTGCCAGCAGGACAGTGTCCTACAATGAGCAGTTCTTC. Its protein is CASRTVSYNEQFF.

To note about this clonotype: A read error may account for a junction end that differs from germline. The chain has TRBV6-4 and TRBJ2-2; D possibly corresponds to TRBD1 (6 bases). The germline V gene has CDR1 MRHNA and CDR2 SNTAGT. The CDR3 is made up of 19 amino acids. The CDR3 nucleotides read TGTGCCCGCAGTCCAGACAGAAGACGGCTGGGGGCGAGGACCGGGGAGCTGTTTTTT. Its protein product is CARSPDRRRLGARTGELFF.

V gene TRBV27 combines with J gene TRBJ2-7, with 7 bases lining up with TRBD2. The CDR3 has 14 residues. In germline, CDR1 is MNHEY, CDR2 SMNVEV (reference sequence). J gave up 4 bases and V 4 bases, and 7 bases lay outside the gene matches. CDR3 loop: CASSWTGGAYEQYF. The CDR3 region has the DNA TGTGCCAGCAGTTGGACGGGAGGAGCGTACGAGCAGTACTTC.

This clonotype was counted between two and nine times. J is TRBJ1-5 and V is TRBV10-3, with 8 bases identical to TRBD1. CDR1 is ENHRY and CDR2 is SYGVKD in the germline V gene. The CDR3 loop spans 17 amino acids. V was pared by 3 bases and J by 9 bases, with 16 bases of the junction left unmatched. The DNA for the CDR3 is TGTGCCATCAGTGAACTTCAGGGGGCTGGGTACATCACGCCCCAGCATTTT. This translates into CAISELQGAGYITPQHF.

V usage is TRBV20-1 and J usage is TRBJ2-3; the D gene is possibly TRBD1 (5 bases). V lost 6 bases and J lost 2, with 12 bases in between. The CDR3 runs to 13 residues. CDR1 and CDR2 from the germline V gene are DFQATT and SNEGSKA (reference sequence). This CDR3 reads CSAPDSYTDTQYF. Here the CDR3 DNA reads TGCAGTGCCCCCGACAGTTACACAGATACGCAGTATTTT.

In its sample, this clonotype was seen many times. Here the CDR3 DNA reads TGTGCCACCAGTGACGAGCGGGCGAACACCGGGGAGCTGTTTTTT. Its protein is CATSDERANTGELFF. The chain employs TRBV24-1 and TRBJ2-2; the D gene is possibly TRBD2 (6 bases). CDR1 KGHDR and CDR2 SFDVKD come from the germline V gene. Trimming removed 4 bases at V and 0 bases at J, with 8 bases between. The CDR3 consists of 15 residues.

The chain has TRBV5-1 and TRBJ2-2; either TRBD1 or TRBD2 may fit D (6 bases each). Deletions cut 4 bases from V and 3 bases from J, with 19 bases between. Germline V gives CDR1 SGHRS, CDR2 YFSETQ. This CDR3 comprises 17 residues. CDR3 DNA: TGCGCCAGCAGCCCCAGAGGGGGAGGCTGGGACACCGGGGAGCTGTTTTTT. This translates into CASSPRGGGWDTGELFF.

This sequence joins TRBV7-2 and TRBJ2-2; D ambiguous. Trimming removed 1 base at V and 0 bases at J, with 6 bases between. The CDR3 has 15 residues. CDR1 is SGHTA, CDR2 FQGNSA, per germline. As DNA, the CDR3 is TGTGCCAGCAGCTTAGACGACGCGAACACCGGGGAGCTGTTTTTT. Amino acids: CASSLDDANTGELFF.

V and J are TRBV7-8 and TRBJ2-1; D gene uncertain. With 0 bases removed from V and 8 bases from J, the gap between germline ends came to 8 bases. The CDR3 covers 13 residues. Germline V CDR1 and CDR2: SGHVS, FQNEAQ. CDR3 nucleotides: TGTGCCAGCAGCTTAGCACCCTATCATGAGCAGTTCTTC. Translating gives CASSLAPYHEQFF.

This clonotype has ten or more counts. The V and J genes are TRBV5-1 and TRBJ2-1; D is unresolved. Germline-derived CDR1 and CDR2 are SGHRS and YFSETQ. There are 12 residues in the CDR3. Trimming pared 0 bases from V and 7 bases from J, leaving 5 bases between. CDR3 nucleotide sequence: TGCGCCAGCAGCTTGGGGCAAAATGAGCAGTTCTTC. Protein sequence: CASSLGQNEQFF. The complete variable domain, with remaining parts taken from reference TRBV5-1 and TRBJ2-1, reads KAGVTQTPRYLIKTRGQQVTLSCSPISGHRSVSWYQQTPGQGLQFLFEYFSETQRNKGNFPGRFSGRQFSNSRSEMNVSTLELGDSALYLCASSLGQNEQFFGPGTRLTVL.